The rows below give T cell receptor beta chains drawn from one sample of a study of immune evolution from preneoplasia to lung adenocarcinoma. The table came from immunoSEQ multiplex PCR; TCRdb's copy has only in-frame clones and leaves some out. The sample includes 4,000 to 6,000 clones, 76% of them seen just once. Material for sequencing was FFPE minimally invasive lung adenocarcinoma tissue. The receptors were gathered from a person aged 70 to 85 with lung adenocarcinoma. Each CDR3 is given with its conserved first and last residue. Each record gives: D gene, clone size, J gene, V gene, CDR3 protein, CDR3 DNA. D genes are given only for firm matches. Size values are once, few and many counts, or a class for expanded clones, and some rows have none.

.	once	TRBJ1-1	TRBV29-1	CSVEEGMNTEAFF	TGCAGCGTTGAGGAGGGGATGAACACTGAAGCTTTCTTT
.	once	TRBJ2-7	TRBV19	CASSMGSSYEQYF	TGTGCCAGTAGTATGGGAAGTTCCTACGAGCAGTACTTC
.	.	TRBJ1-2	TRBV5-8	CASSLVQGNYYGYTF	TGTGCCAGCAGCTTGGTGCAGGGGAATTACTATGGCTACACTTTC
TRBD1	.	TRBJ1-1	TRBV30	CAWSATGYQTEAFF	TGTGCCTGGAGTGCGACAGGGTATCAGACTGAAGCTTTCTTT
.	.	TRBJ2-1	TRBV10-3	CAISDYRDLEFF	TGTGCCATCAGTGATTACCGGGACCTCGAGTTCTTC
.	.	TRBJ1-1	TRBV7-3	CASSLATAPNTEAFF	TGTGCCAGCAGCTTAGCTACGGCGCCGAACACTGAAGCTTTCTTT
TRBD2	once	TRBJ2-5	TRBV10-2	CASSGRGGETQYF	TGCGCCAGCTCGGGGCGGGGGGGTGAGACCCAGTACTTC
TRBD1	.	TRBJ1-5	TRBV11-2	CASSSHLDRGQAQPQHF	TGTGCCAGCAGCTCCCACCTCGACAGGGGGCAGGCTCAGCCCCAGCATTTT
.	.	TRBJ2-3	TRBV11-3	CASTPVAGRTDTQYF	TGTGCCAGCACCCCTGTGGCGGGACGAACAGATACGCAGTATTTT
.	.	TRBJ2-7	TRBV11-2	CASSLTDNAYEQYF	TGTGCCAGCAGCTTAACGGACAATGCCTACGAGCAGTACTTC
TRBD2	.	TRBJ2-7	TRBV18	CASSPSAGGSYEQYF	TGTGCCAGCTCACCCTCGGCGGGAGGATCCTACGAGCAGTACTTC
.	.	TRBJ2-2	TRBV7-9	CASSLASQGLTGELFF	TGTGCCAGCAGCTTAGCGTCACAGGGCCTCACCGGGGAGCTGTTTTTT
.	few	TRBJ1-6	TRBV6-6	CASSYSVQGNSPLHF	TGTGCCAGCAGTTACTCGGTGCAGGGCAATTCACCCCTCCACTTT
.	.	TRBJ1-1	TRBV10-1	CASSDAGTSNTEAFF	TGCGCCAGCAGTGACGCCGGGACATCCAACACTGAAGCTTTCTTT
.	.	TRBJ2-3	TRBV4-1	CASSQDFPSSGTQYF	TGCGCCAGCAGCCAGGACTTTCCTTCGAGTGGTACGCAGTATTTT
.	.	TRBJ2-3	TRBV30	CAWSARGGGQYF	TGTGCCTGGAGTGCGCGAGGGGGGGGGCAGTATTTT
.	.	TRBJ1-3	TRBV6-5	CASSYSYQEGGNTIYF	TGTGCCAGCAGTTACTCATATCAAGAAGGGGGAAACACCATATATTTT
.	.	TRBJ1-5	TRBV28	CASSAGPGSNQPQHF	TGTGCCAGCAGTGCAGGGCCGGGTAGCAATCAGCCCCAGCATTTT
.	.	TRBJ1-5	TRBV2	CASSLDKAYGQPQHF	TGTGCCAGCAGCCTGGACAAGGCCTACGGGCAGCCCCAGCATTTT
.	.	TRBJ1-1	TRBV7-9	CASSAWDKNTEAFF	TGTGCCAGCAGCGCTTGGGACAAGAACACTGAAGCTTTCTTT
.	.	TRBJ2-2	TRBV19	CASSITAGELFF	TGTGCCAGTAGTATAACCGCCGGGGAGCTGTTTTTT
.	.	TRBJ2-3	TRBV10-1	CASSGPDTQYF	TGCGCCAGTAGTGGGCCAGATACGCAGTATTTT
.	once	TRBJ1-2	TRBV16	CASSRDMIASYTF	TGTGCCAGCAGCCGAGACATGATTGCAAGCTACACCTTC
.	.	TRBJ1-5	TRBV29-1	CSVGGAHNQPQHF	TGCAGCGTTGGGGGGGCCCACAATCAGCCCCAGCATTTT
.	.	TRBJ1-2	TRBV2	CASMGAFTNYGYTF	TGTGCCAGCATGGGGGCCTTCACTAACTATGGCTACACCTTC
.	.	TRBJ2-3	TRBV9	CASSVGVDTQYF	TGTGCCAGCAGCGTCGGGGTGGATACGCAGTATTTT
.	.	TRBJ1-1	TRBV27	CASSFTANTEAFF	TGTGCCAGCAGTTTCACTGCGAACACTGAAGCTTTCTTT
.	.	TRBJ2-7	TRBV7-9	CASSLADQGYEQYF	TGTGCCAGCAGCTTAGCGGACCAGGGTTACGAGCAGTACTTC
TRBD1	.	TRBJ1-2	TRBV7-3	CASSATGQGQGYTF	TGTGCCAGCAGCGCGACGGGGCAGGGACAGGGCTACACCTTC
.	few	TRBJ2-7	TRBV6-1	CASPTGLEQYF	TGTGCCAGTCCGACAGGTCTCGAGCAGTACTTC
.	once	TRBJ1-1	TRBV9	CASSVDQGMNTEAFF	TGTGCCAGCAGCGTAGATCAGGGCATGAACACTGAAGCTTTCTTT
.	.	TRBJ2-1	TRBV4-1	CASSQGENNEQFF	TGCGCCAGCAGCCAAGGAGAGAACAATGAGCAGTTCTTC
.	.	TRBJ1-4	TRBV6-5	CASSATATNEKLFF	TGTGCCAGCAGTGCGACAGCAACTAATGAAAAACTGTTTTTT
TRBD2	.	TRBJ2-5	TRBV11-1	CASSFGGSGPQETQYF	TGTGCCAGCAGCTTTGGTGGTAGCGGGCCCCAAGAGACCCAGTACTTC
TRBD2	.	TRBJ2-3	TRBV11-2	CASSLLASGGDTQYF	TGTGCCAGCAGCTTATTGGCTAGCGGGGGAGATACGCAGTATTTT
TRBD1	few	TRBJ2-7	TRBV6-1	CASSEAGRGRLQYF	TGTGCCAGCAGTGAAGCGGGCAGGGGGCGCCTGCAGTACTTC
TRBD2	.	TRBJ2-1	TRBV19	CASRQLAARSSYNEQFF	TGTGCCAGTAGGCAGCTAGCGGCCAGGAGCTCCTACAATGAGCAGTTCTTC
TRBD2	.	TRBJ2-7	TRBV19	CASSPISGSTYEQYF	TGTGCCAGTAGTCCAATTAGCGGGAGCACCTACGAGCAGTACTTC
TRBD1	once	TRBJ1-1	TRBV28	CASSPRGQVEAFF	TGTGCCAGCAGTCCAAGAGGACAGGTTGAAGCTTTCTTT
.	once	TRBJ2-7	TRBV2	CASSEWQASSYEQYF	TGTGCCAGCAGTGAGTGGCAGGCTAGCTCCTACGAGCAGTACTTC
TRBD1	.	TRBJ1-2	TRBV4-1	CASSQATSGTVLIYGYTF	TGCGCCAGCAGCCAAGCCACGTCAGGGACAGTATTAATCTATGGCTACACCTTC
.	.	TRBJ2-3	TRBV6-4	CASSSGSTDTQYF	TGTGCCAGCAGTAGCGGGAGCACAGATACGCAGTATTTT
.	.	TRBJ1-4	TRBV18	CASSPPGRFNEKLFF	TGTGCCAGCTCACCACCGGGCAGGTTCAATGAAAAACTGTTTTTT
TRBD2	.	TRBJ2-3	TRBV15	CATSTGREYTDTQYF	TGTGCCACCAGCACCGGGCGGGAGTACACAGATACGCAGTATTTT
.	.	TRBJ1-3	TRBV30	CAWKRSGNTIYF	TGTGCCTGGAAGAGGTCTGGAAACACCATATATTTT